Listed below are T cell receptor beta chains from one sample, sequenced in a study of blood T cell repertoires in COVID-19. Clones were sequenced by immunoSEQ multiplex PCR, and TCRdb holds only the in-frame ones, with some missing. The table lists a few hundred thousand clones, around 90% of them singletons. The sample consisted of PBMCs or T cells enriched from blood (not recorded which). All receptors derive from a woman aged 40 to 49 who had been exposed to COVID-19. The CDR3 runs from the conserved cysteine through the conserved F or W. Each record gives: CDR3 DNA, CDR3 protein, J gene, V gene, clone size, D gene. D genes are given only for firm matches. Clone size is given for some rows only: seen once, a few or many times, or a class if the clone is expanded.

DNA: TGCAGCGTTGAGGGCAGGTTCGCAGAGACCCAGTACTTC; CDR3: CSVEGRFAETQYF; J: TRBJ2-5; V: TRBV29-1; size: NA; D: NA
DNA: TGTGCCAGCAGGTCGACAAAGAGCAATCAGCCCCAGCATTTT; CDR3: CASRSTKSNQPQHF; J: TRBJ1-5; V: TRBV6-5; size: NA; D: NA
DNA: TGTGCCTGGGGCCGGGGTTACCCGTCGCCGGGCTACACCTTC; CDR3: CAWGRGYPSPGYTF; J: TRBJ1-2; V: TRBV30; size: NA; D: NA
DNA: TGTGCCAGCGGGGGGGGGCTGGAGACCCAGTACTTC; CDR3: CASGGGLETQYF; J: TRBJ2-5; V: TRBV6-5; size: few; D: NA
DNA: TGTGCCAGCTACGTTGCGGGGGCCGGCGGCTACACCTTC; CDR3: CASYVAGAGGYTF; J: TRBJ1-2; V: TRBV19; size: NA; D: NA
DNA: TGTGCCAGCAGCTTAGAGGGGCTAGCGGGGTTCACAGATACGCAGTATTTT; CDR3: CASSLEGLAGFTDTQYF; J: TRBJ2-3; V: TRBV7-2; size: NA; D: TRBD2
DNA: TGTGCCAGTAGTCCCGGACTCGGGGGGTACGAGCAGTACTTC; CDR3: CASSPGLGGYEQYF; J: TRBJ2-7; V: TRBV19; size: NA; D: TRBD2
DNA: TGTGCCAGCAGCCCCTCTAGCGGGGGGGCCCGGGAGACCCAGTACTTC; CDR3: CASSPSSGGARETQYF; J: TRBJ2-5; V: TRBV3-1/TRBV3-2; size: NA; D: TRBD2
DNA: TGTGCCAGCAGCAGCTTTCTTGACGGGGGTGGTTCCACCGGGGAGCTGTTTTTT; CDR3: CASSSFLDGGGSTGELFF; J: TRBJ2-2; V: TRBV5-4; size: once; D: NA
DNA: TGTGCCAGCAGCCTCTGGGAGAGAGATACGCAGTATTTT; CDR3: CASSLWERDTQYF; J: TRBJ2-3; V: TRBV4-2; size: NA; D: NA
DNA: TGCGCCAGCAGCCAAGATGGTAGCGCGGCTACGGAGCAGTACTTC; CDR3: CASSQDGSAATEQYF; J: TRBJ2-7; V: TRBV4-3; size: few; D: NA
DNA: TGTGCCAGCAGTTTGGACAGGGAGGGAAGAGGCTACACCTTC; CDR3: CASSLDREGRGYTF; J: TRBJ1-2; V: TRBV6-4; size: NA; D: TRBD1
DNA: TGTGCCAGCAGTTTGGGGCCTCCGCGAGCTTTCTTT; CDR3: CASSLGPPRAFF; J: TRBJ1-1; V: TRBV12-3/TRBV12-4; size: NA; D: NA
DNA: TGTGCCAGCAGCCAGGGGCCCGGGGAGCTGTTTTTT; CDR3: CASSQGPGELFF; J: TRBJ2-2; V: TRBV3-1/TRBV3-2; size: few; D: NA
DNA: TGTGCCAGCGGGACTGATTATGGCTACACCTTC; CDR3: CASGTDYGYTF; J: TRBJ1-2; V: TRBV28; size: NA; D: NA
DNA: TGCGCCAGCAGCCAAGGGACAGTGAACACTGAAGCTTTCTTT; CDR3: CASSQGTVNTEAFF; J: TRBJ1-1; V: TRBV4-1; size: NA; D: NA
DNA: TGTGCCACCAGTGATTCTCGGACAGGGCTCAATCAGCCCCAGCATTTT; CDR3: CATSDSRTGLNQPQHF; J: TRBJ1-5; V: TRBV24-1; size: NA; D: TRBD1
DNA: TGTGCCAGCACCTTCGCCGGGGTCGGCACTGAAGCTTTCTTT; CDR3: CASTFAGVGTEAFF; J: TRBJ1-1; V: TRBV6-5; size: NA; D: NA
DNA: TGCAGCGTTAATTCCCAGACAGGGGGAGGCCTCACCGGGGAGCTGTTTTTT; CDR3: CSVNSQTGGGLTGELFF; J: TRBJ2-2; V: TRBV29-1; size: NA; D: TRBD1
DNA: TGTGCCAGCAGCCTCGGGGGTCCTATAGCGGGCGGGGAGCTGTTTTTT; CDR3: CASSLGGPIAGGELFF; J: TRBJ2-2; V: TRBV5-1; size: NA; D: TRBD2
DNA: TGTGCCAGCAGTTGGTCAGGGGGCGCCAGTGAAGCTTTCTTT; CDR3: CASSWSGGASEAFF; J: TRBJ1-1; V: TRBV6-2/TRBV6-3; size: NA; D: TRBD1
DNA: TGTGCCAGCAGCTTGACAGGTAGCACAGATACGCAGTATTTT; CDR3: CASSLTGSTDTQYF; J: TRBJ2-3; V: TRBV7-3; size: NA; D: NA
DNA: TGTGCCAGCTCACCGAGGACAGAGGAAGCTTTCTTT; CDR3: CASSPRTEEAFF; J: TRBJ1-1; V: TRBV18; size: NA; D: NA
DNA: TGTGCCAGCACCACGGGTTCTGGTGGCTACACCTTC; CDR3: CASTTGSGGYTF; J: TRBJ1-2; V: TRBV7-2; size: NA; D: NA
DNA: TGTGCCAGCAGCCGTACCAGGGGCAATGAGCAGTTCTTC; CDR3: CASSRTRGNEQFF; J: TRBJ2-1; V: TRBV7-3; size: NA; D: NA
DNA: TGTGCCAGCCCGGGACATCTTGAAGCTTTCTTT; CDR3: CASPGHLEAFF; J: TRBJ1-1; V: TRBV19; size: NA; D: NA
DNA: TGTGCCACCAGTGATTCCGGACAGTTCTATGGCTACACCTTC; CDR3: CATSDSGQFYGYTF; J: TRBJ1-2; V: TRBV24-1; size: once; D: NA
DNA: TGTGCCAGCAGACTGGACTACTTCTCCACCGGGGAGCTGTTTTTT; CDR3: CASRLDYFSTGELFF; J: TRBJ2-2; V: TRBV9; size: NA; D: NA
DNA: TGTGCCAGCAGCATGGACAGGGCGGGTCAGCCCCAGCATTTT; CDR3: CASSMDRAGQPQHF; J: TRBJ1-5; V: TRBV7-2; size: NA; D: TRBD1
DNA: TGTGCCAGCAGTGACAGGGTCGATGAGCAGTTCTTC; CDR3: CASSDRVDEQFF; J: TRBJ2-1; V: TRBV25-1; size: NA; D: NA
DNA: TGTGCCAGCAGCGTCGGACTAGCGGGAGGAAGCTACAATGAGCAGTTCTTC; CDR3: CASSVGLAGGSYNEQFF; J: TRBJ2-1; V: TRBV9; size: NA; D: TRBD2
DNA: TGCGCCAGCAGGCGGACAGGGAACACTGAAGCTTTCTTT; CDR3: CASRRTGNTEAFF; J: TRBJ1-1; V: TRBV5-1; size: NA; D: TRBD1
DNA: TGCAGCGTTGTAGCCTCACCGGGACTAGCGTTCTACGAGCAGTACTTC; CDR3: CSVVASPGLAFYEQYF; J: TRBJ2-7; V: TRBV29-1; size: NA; D: TRBD2
DNA: TGTGCCAGCAGCTTAAGCCCTCCGGAGTACAATGAGCAGTTCTTC; CDR3: CASSLSPPEYNEQFF; J: TRBJ2-1; V: TRBV7-6; size: NA; D: NA
DNA: TGTGCCAGCAGCGCAAGACAGGGTGGTTTCGGCTACACCTTC; CDR3: CASSARQGGFGYTF; J: TRBJ1-2; V: TRBV7-2; size: NA; D: TRBD1
DNA: TGTGCCAGCAGCTTAGGAGGTCTCCAAGAGACCCAGTACTTC; CDR3: CASSLGGLQETQYF; J: TRBJ2-5; V: TRBV11-2; size: NA; D: NA
DNA: TGTGCCAGCAGTTTACAGGGAATGAACACTGAAGCTTTCTTT; CDR3: CASSLQGMNTEAFF; J: TRBJ1-1; V: TRBV28; size: NA; D: NA
DNA: TGTGCCAGCAGCTTAGTGGTTTTTAGTAATACGCAGTATTTT; CDR3: CASSLVVFSNTQYF; J: TRBJ2-3; V: TRBV7-8; size: NA; D: NA
DNA: TGTGCCAGCACCCTACCCGGGGTAGCTAAGAACTTC; CDR3: CASTLPGVAKNF; J: TRBJ2-5; V: TRBV12-3/TRBV12-4; size: NA; D: NA
DNA: TGTGCCAGCACGAACAGGGGAGCGTTTGGGAATTCACCCCTCCACTTT; CDR3: CASTNRGAFGNSPLHF; J: TRBJ1-6; V: TRBV5-5; size: NA; D: TRBD1
DNA: TGTGCCAGCAGCCAGGAGAGACGGCGCTACACCTTC; CDR3: CASSQERRRYTF; J: TRBJ1-2; V: TRBV3-1/TRBV3-2; size: few; D: NA
DNA: TGTGCCAGCAGCTTAGCGGCAGGGCAGTCTGGCTACACCTTC; CDR3: CASSLAAGQSGYTF; J: TRBJ1-2; V: TRBV7-2; size: NA; D: NA
DNA: TGTGCCAGCACCCCGCGGGGGCTTGGAGAGACCCAGTACTTC; CDR3: CASTPRGLGETQYF; J: TRBJ2-5; V: TRBV5-6; size: NA; D: NA